The 3 T cell receptor beta chains below all came from one sample that was sequenced in a study of cytotoxic CD8 clonotypes in ibrutinib-treated CLL (dated by TCRdb to the early 2020s). Library preparation employed the immunoSEQ multiplex PCR assay. Here the immuneACCESS table is served through TCRdb, limited to in-frame sequences with V and J called. Missing clones are a known gap in these copies; in checked studies unresolved V genes cover under half, and the rest lacks a known reason. This sample gives 80,000 to 95,000 clones in total; around 79% of them show up just once. The biggest ten clones account for about 4.4% of the sample. Taken with the paper, the label for time point translates to: approximately 11 months on ibrutinib. Sample: PBMCs, taken after 12 months of ibrutinib treatment. The receptor source for this set is a human donor with chronic lymphocytic leukemia.

Comment on this clone: The junction and the germline gene differ at one end; a read error may be behind it. The J gene is TRBJ2-7, the V gene TRBV6-5; TRBD1 might be the D (6 bases). Germline V gene lookup returns CDR1 MNHEY and CDR2 SVGAGI. This CDR3 contains 11 residues. The CDR3 reads CASGRRGDEDF. The CDR3, as DNA: TGTGCCAGCGGGCGCAGGGGCGACGAGGACTTC.

The chain links TRBV29-1 to TRBJ2-3; tentative D call: TRBD1 (6 bases). Germline loops: CDR1 SQVTM, CDR2 ANQGSEA. The V end lost 3 bases, the J end lost 0 bases, and 13 bases lay between the germline ends. The CDR3 spans 15 residues. The chain's CDR3 is CSVEDSSTSTDTQYF. Here the CDR3 DNA reads TGCAGCGTTGAGGACAGTTCAACAAGCACAGATACGCAGTATTTT.

V usage is TRBV28 and J usage is TRBJ2-7; the match to TRBD1 covers 7 bases. CDR1 and CDR2 from the germline V gene are MDHEN and SYDVKM. CDR3 size: 15 residues. V shed 6 bases and J 0 bases; nucleotides not matched to a gene: 8. This CDR3 reads CASRYGQVGSYEQYF. The CDR3 DNA is TGTGCCAGCAGATACGGACAGGTTGGCTCCTACGAGCAGTACTTC.